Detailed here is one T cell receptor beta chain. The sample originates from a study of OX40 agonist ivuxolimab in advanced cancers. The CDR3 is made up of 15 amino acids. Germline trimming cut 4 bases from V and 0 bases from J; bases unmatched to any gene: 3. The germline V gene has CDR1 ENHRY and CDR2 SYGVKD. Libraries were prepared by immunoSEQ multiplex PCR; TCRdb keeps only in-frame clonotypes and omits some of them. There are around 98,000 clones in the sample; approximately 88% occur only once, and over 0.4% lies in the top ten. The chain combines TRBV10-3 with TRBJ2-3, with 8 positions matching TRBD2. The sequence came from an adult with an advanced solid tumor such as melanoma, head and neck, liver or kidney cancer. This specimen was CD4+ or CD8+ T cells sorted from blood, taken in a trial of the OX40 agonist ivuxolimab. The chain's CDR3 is CAISGTSTSTDTQYF. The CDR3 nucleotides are TGTGCCATCAGTGGGACTAGCACAAGCACAGATACGCAGTATTTT.